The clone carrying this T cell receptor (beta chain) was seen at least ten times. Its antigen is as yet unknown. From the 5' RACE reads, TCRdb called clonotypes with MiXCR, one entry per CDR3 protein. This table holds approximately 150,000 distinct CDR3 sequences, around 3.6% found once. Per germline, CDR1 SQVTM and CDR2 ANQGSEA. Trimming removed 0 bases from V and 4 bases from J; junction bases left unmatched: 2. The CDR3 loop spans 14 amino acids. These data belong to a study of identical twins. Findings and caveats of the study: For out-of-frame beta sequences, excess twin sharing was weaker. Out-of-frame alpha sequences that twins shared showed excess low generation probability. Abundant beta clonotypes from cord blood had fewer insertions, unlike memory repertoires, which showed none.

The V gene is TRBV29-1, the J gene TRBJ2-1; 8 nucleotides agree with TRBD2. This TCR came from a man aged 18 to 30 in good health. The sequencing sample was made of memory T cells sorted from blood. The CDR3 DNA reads TGCAGCGTTGAAGAACTAGCGGCTTACAATGAGCAGTTCTTC. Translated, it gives CSVEELAAYNEQFF.